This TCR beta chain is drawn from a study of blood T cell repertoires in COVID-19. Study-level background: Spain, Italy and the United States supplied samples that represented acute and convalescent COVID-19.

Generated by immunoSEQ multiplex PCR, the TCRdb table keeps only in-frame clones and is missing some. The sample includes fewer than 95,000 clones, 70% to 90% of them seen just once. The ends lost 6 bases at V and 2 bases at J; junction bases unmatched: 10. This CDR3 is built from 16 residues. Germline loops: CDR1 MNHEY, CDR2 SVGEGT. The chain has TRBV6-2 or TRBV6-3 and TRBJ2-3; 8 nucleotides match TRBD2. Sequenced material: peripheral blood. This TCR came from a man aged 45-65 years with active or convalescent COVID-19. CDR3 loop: CASSLTPGGATDTQYF. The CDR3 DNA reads TGTGCCAGCAGCTTAACGCCCGGGGGGGCCACAGATACGCAGTATTTT.